This TCR beta chain was sequenced in a study of T cell responses to AZD1222 COVID-19 vaccine. The length of the CDR3 is 15 residues. The V gene lost 1 base and the J gene lost 0 bases, with 10 bases spanning the gap. Germline V lookup: CDR1 SGHVS, CDR2 FQNEAQ. Libraries were prepared by immunoSEQ multiplex PCR; TCRdb keeps only in-frame clonotypes and omits some of them. The sample records under 8,500 clones, approximately 87% being singletons. The TCR sequence derives from an adult who received the AZD1222 COVID-19 vaccine. The chain has TRBV7-8 and TRBJ2-7, with D unclear. Sequenced here: peripheral blood, sampled 28 days after the second AZD1222 dose. In DNA form, the CDR3 reads TGTGCCAGCAGCTTAGTTACGTCGAGCTCCTACGAGCAGTACTTC. This sequence encodes CASSLVTSSSYEQYF. The full variable domain, with the rest looked up from reference TRBV7-8 and TRBJ2-7, is GAGVSQSPRYKVAKRGQDVALRCDPISGHVSLFWYQQALGQGPEFLTYFQNEAQLDKSGLPSDRFFAERPEGSVSTLKIQRTQQEDSAVYLCASSLVTSSSYEQYFGPGTRLTVT.